Given below is one TCR beta chain in context. With V trimmed by 7 bases and J by 3 bases, 6 bases remained unmatched. Germline CDR1 and CDR2: SQVTM and ANQGSEA. The CDR3 covers 14 residues. The sample is drawn from a study of OX40 agonist ivuxolimab in advanced cancers. Clones were sequenced by immunoSEQ multiplex PCR, and TCRdb holds only the in-frame ones, with some missing. The sample shows tens of thousands of clones, approximately 90% of them seen only once. The sample in question was CD4+ or CD8+ T cells sorted from blood, obtained in a trial of the OX40 agonist ivuxolimab. The TCR comes from an adult with an advanced solid tumor such as melanoma, head and neck, liver or kidney cancer. The chain links TRBV29-1 to TRBJ2-4; TRBD1 aligns across 10 bases. The CDR3 DNA follows: TGCAGCGGGGGGACAGGGGTAGGCAAAAACATTCAGTACTTC. The encoded protein is CSGGTGVGKNIQYF.